Below are 27 T cell receptor beta chains sequenced from a single sample in a study of cytomegalovirus exposure and HLA in healthy donors. This PCR relied on a set of 60 Vbeta primers and 13 Jbeta primers. Assay: immunoSEQ multiplex PCR; the TCRdb copy retains only in-frame clones and omits some. Among fewer than 200,000 clones listed, roughly a tenth were seen once. Specimen: PBMCs. These receptors all stem from a woman aged 25 to 39 in good health and CMV-seropositive.

The genes are TRBV19 and TRBJ2-3; perhaps TRBD2 as D (6 bases). The ends were cut back, 7 bases at V and 3 bases at J, with 14 bases in the middle. CDR3 size: 14 residues. Germline-derived CDR1 and CDR2 are LNHDA and SQIVND (reference sequence). Here the CDR3 reads CASKRAGRTDTQYF. The DNA for the CDR3 is TGTGCCAGTAAACGGGCGGGGCGGACAGATACGCAGTATTTT.

This clone was picked up a small number of times. V and J are TRBV19 and TRBJ2-7; 7 positions agree with TRBD2. Germline CDR1 reads LNHDA; CDR2 reads SQIVND (reference sequence). The CDR3 runs to 13 residues. V dropped 11 bases and J dropped 3; count of bases not matched to a gene: 10. The CDR3 bases are TGTGCCGTCGGAGGCGGGAGTTACTACGAGCAGTACTTC. Its protein product is CAVGGGSYYEQYF.

CDR3 DNA sequence: TGTGCCTGGAGATCAGGACTAATTCCAGAGACCCAGTACTTC. It specifies CAWRSGLIPETQYF. The V and J genes are TRBV30 and TRBJ2-5, with D possibly matching TRBD2 (6 bases). The V gene's germline CDR1 is GTSNPN and CDR2 SVGIG (reference sequence). The length of the CDR3 is 14 residues. V dropped 3 bases and J dropped 4 bases, with 15 bases sitting between them.

The table lists this clone with a few counts. V gene TRBV6-5 combines with J gene TRBJ1-1, with 8 positions matching TRBD1. Germline V gene data show CDR1 as MNHEY and CDR2 as SVGAGI. V gave up 7 bases and J gave up 4 bases; unmatched junction bases: 5. The CDR3 covers 13 residues. CDR3 amino acids: CASIPGQGTEAFF. The CDR3 coding sequence is TGTGCCAGCATCCCCGGACAGGGCACTGAAGCTTTCTTT.

This clone was found a few times. The chain carries TRBV7-3 and TRBJ2-1; 11 bases align to TRBD2. Germline V CDR1 and CDR2: SGHTA, FQGTGA. This CDR3 region has 15 residues. V dropped 5 bases and J dropped 3; count of bases not matched to a gene: 3. DNA for the CDR3: TGTGCCAGCAGCACGGGACTAGCGGACTACAATGAGCAGTTCTTC. As protein: CASSTGLADYNEQFF.

This clone came up a few times. The CDR3 nucleotides read TGTGCCTGGAGTGTACTATACAGGGGGAATGAAAAACTGTTTTTT. It yields the protein CAWSVLYRGNEKLFF. The rearrangement uses TRBV30 and TRBJ1-4; 8 positions match TRBD1. The J segment lost 5 bases and the V segment lost 0 bases, leaving 5 bases of the junction unmatched. This CDR3 spans 15 amino acids. Germline V lookup: CDR1 GTSNPN, CDR2 SVGIG (reference sequence).

The chain is built from TRBV5-6 and TRBJ1-1; D remains ambiguous. The CDR3 extends over 14 amino acids. V dropped 2 bases and J dropped 4 bases, with 12 bases sitting between them. The germline CDR1 and CDR2 sequences are SGHDT and YYEEEE. CDR3 in amino acids: CASSLTGGTTEAFF. CDR3 DNA: TGTGCCAGCAGCTTAACTGGAGGTACCACTGAAGCTTTCTTT.

This clone has a handful of counts. The V call is TRBV9, the J call TRBJ2-1; D is ambiguous. This CDR3 is built from 12 residues. Deletions cut 0 bases from V and 9 bases from J, with 7 bases between. The germline CDR1 and CDR2 sequences are SGDLS and YYNGEE. The DNA of the CDR3 is TGTGCCAGCAGCGTAGGTCCGGGTGAGCAGTTCTTC. This sequence encodes CASSVGPGEQFF.

The chain carries TRBV6-1 and TRBJ1-3; tentative D call: TRBD1 (6 bases). This CDR3 comprises 14 residues. Trimming left V 11 bases short and J 3 bases short, with 17 bases between. CDR1 is MNHNS, CDR2 SASEGT, per germline. CDR3: CAPQQGFGGNTIYF. The CDR3 bases are TGTGCCCCCCAACAGGGATTTGGTGGAAACACCATATATTTT.

J is TRBJ2-7 and V is TRBV6-6; 9 bases line up with TRBD1. Germline V gene data show CDR1 as MNHNY and CDR2 as SVGAGI (reference sequence). The CDR3 spans 16 residues. Germline trimming cut 4 bases from V and 5 bases from J; bases unmatched to any gene: 12. The CDR3 DNA reads as TGTGCCAGCAGTTCTCCGCCGGGACAGGGTGCCAACGAGCAGTACTTC. Translated: CASSSPPGQGANEQYF.

In its sample, this clone was seen a few times. Different DNA sequences within this sample yield the same CDR3. The chain recombines TRBV18 with TRBJ1-4, with D perhaps TRBD1 (6 bases). CDR1 and CDR2 from the germline V gene are KGHSH and LQKENI. With 0 bases removed from V and 7 bases from J, the gap between germline ends came to 12 bases. The CDR3 spans 15 residues. The CDR3 sequence is CASSPPSAGVEKLFF. DNA for the CDR3: TGTGCCAGCTCACCACCTTCGGCAGGGGTTGAAAAACTGTTTTTT.

This clone was recorded a few times. The chain has TRBV5-1 and TRBJ2-3; 9 nucleotides line up with TRBD2. The CDR3 is 16 residues long. J gave up 2 bases and V 0 bases, and 4 bases lay outside the gene matches. CDR1 is SGHRS and CDR2 is YFSETQ in the germline V gene. CDR3: CASSLGGTSLTDTQYF. In nucleotides, the CDR3 is TGCGCCAGCAGCTTGGGTGGGACTAGCCTCACAGATACGCAGTATTTT.

The V gene is TRBV4-1, the J gene TRBJ2-2; 8 positions match TRBD2. Germline values: CDR1 MGHRA, CDR2 YSYEKL. This CDR3 is 22 amino acids long. V dropped 1 base and J dropped 0; count of bases not matched to a gene: 19. The CDR3 DNA follows: TGCGCCAGCAGCCAAGCAGCGGCCGGACACTCTAGCGGGTCCCCGAACACCGGGGAGCTGTTTTTT. Translated, it gives CASSQAAAGHSSGSPNTGELFF.

This clone was picked up a small number of times. The chain has TRBV27 and TRBJ2-7; D may be TRBD2 (5 bases). CDR3 size: 14 residues. V gave up 5 bases and J gave up 3 bases, with 14 bases separating them. In germline, CDR1 is MNHEY, CDR2 SMNVEV (reference sequence). CDR3 coding DNA: TGTGCCAGCAGTGGGTTAGCGACCAACTACGAGCAGTACTTC. Its protein product is CASSGLATNYEQYF.

This chain connects TRBV4-1 to TRBJ1-2; possibly TRBD1 for D (5 bases). V lost 4 bases and J lost 3, with 9 bases in between. CDR3 length equals 13 residues. The germline gives CDR1 MGHRA, CDR2 YSYEKL. CDR3 loop: CASSRGEDYGYTF. As DNA, the CDR3 is TGCGCCAGCAGCCGAGGGGAGGACTATGGCTACACCTTC.

This clone was detected a few times. This chain links TRBV7-9 with TRBJ2-3, with 12 positions matching TRBD2. The CDR3 is 15 residues long. Germline CDR1 SEHNR, CDR2 FQNEAQ (reference sequence). V shed 4 bases, J shed 6 bases, and the junction held 5 bases outside the gene matches. In DNA, the CDR3 is TGTGCCAGCAGCTCCAGACTAGCGGGAGTGGATACGCAGTATTTT. It specifies CASSSRLAGVDTQYF.

The genes are TRBV27 and TRBJ2-2; maybe TRBD1 (6 bases). The CDR3 has 16 residues. Germline V gives CDR1 MNHEY, CDR2 SMNVEV (reference sequence). Trimming pared 6 bases from V and 6 bases from J, leaving 20 bases between. CDR3: CASRGRGGNPPGELFF. The CDR3 nucleotides read TGTGCCAGCAGGGGACGAGGGGGTAACCCCCCCGGGGAGCTGTTTTTT.

CDR3 amino acids: CASSTGTSVYEQYF. The DNA of the CDR3 is TGTGCCAGCAGCACCGGGACATCCGTCTACGAGCAGTACTTC. This chain links TRBV28 with TRBJ2-7, with a possible D match to TRBD1 (6 bases). Germline V gene sequence: CDR1 MDHEN, CDR2 SYDVKM. V lost 6 bases and J lost 3, with 15 bases in between. CDR3 length: 14 residues.

The rearrangement joins TRBV5-1 to TRBJ2-7, with D maybe TRBD2 (5 bases). The CDR3 loop spans 13 amino acids. CDR1 and CDR2 from the germline V gene are SGHRS and YFSETQ. Trimming took off 5 bases at V and 1 base at J, with 10 bases between the two ends. In DNA, the CDR3 is TGCGCCAGCAGAAGGACTCCTTCCTACGAGCAGTACTTC. Translating gives CASRRTPSYEQYF.

This clone appeared a few times. V gene TRBV29-1 combines with J gene TRBJ1-2; no clear D. CDR1 is SQVTM, CDR2 ANQGSEA, per germline. The V end lost 1 base, the J end lost 4 bases, and 13 bases lay between the germline ends. The CDR3 loop spans 14 amino acids. CDR3 in DNA: TGCAGCGTTGAAGTAGGAGGAGCTACCTATGGCTACACCTTC. Translated: CSVEVGGATYGYTF.

CDR3 residues: CASSLPQGDHGYTF. For the CDR3, the DNA is TGTGCCAGCAGTTTGCCCCAGGGGGACCATGGCTACACCTTC. This chain joins TRBV28 and TRBJ1-2, with TRBD1 matching over 7 bases. Germline loops: CDR1 MDHEN, CDR2 SYDVKM. V trimming: 3 bases; J trimming: 6 bases; junction bases outside the gene matches: 7. The CDR3 runs to 14 residues.

This clone occurred once. Other DNA variants within this sample encode the same CDR3. The chain has TRBV5-1 and TRBJ2-7; 10 positions agree with TRBD1. The CDR3 is 14 amino acids. The germline V gene has CDR1 SGHRS and CDR2 YFSETQ. Germline trimming cut 0 bases from V and 4 bases from J; bases unmatched to any gene: 1. The CDR3 DNA sequence: TGCGCCAGCAGCTTGGGGGGACAGGGGTACGAGCAGTACTTC. Translation gives CASSLGGQGYEQYF.

V gene TRBV2 combines with J gene TRBJ2-7; 10 positions agree with TRBD1. Germline trimming cut 7 bases from V and 6 bases from J; bases unmatched to any gene: 9. Per germline, CDR1 SNHLY and CDR2 FYNNEI. CDR3 length equals 14 residues. The CDR3 nucleotides read TGTGCCAGCAAGGTGGGACAGGGGCTGGCCGAGCAGTACTTC. Amino acids: CASKVGQGLAEQYF.

This clone was recorded a few times. V gene TRBV30 combines with J gene TRBJ2-3, with D possibly TRBD1 on 6 matching bases. The CDR3 has 12 amino acids. The V and J ends lost 5 bases and 3 bases respectively, with 9 bases between them. CDR1 is GTSNPN and CDR2 is SVGIG in the germline V gene (reference sequence). CDR3 in amino acids: CAWQGLTDTQYF. In DNA form, the CDR3 reads TGTGCCTGGCAGGGGCTGACAGATACGCAGTATTTT.

The chain uses TRBV5-1 and TRBJ2-7, with TRBD2 as a possible D gene (5 bases). This CDR3 is 14 amino acids long. V lost 1 base, J lost 3 bases, and 11 bases lay in between. Looked up from germline, CDR1 is SGHRS and CDR2 is YFSETQ. CDR3 in DNA: TGCGCCAGCAGCTTGATGAGGGAGAACTACGAGCAGTACTTC. This translates into CASSLMRENYEQYF. Looking up the rest from reference TRBV5-1 and TRBJ2-7 gives the full variable domain: KAGVTQTPRYLIKTRGQQVTLSCSPISGHRSVSWYQQTPGQGLQFLFEYFSETQRNKGNFPGRFSGRQFSNSRSEMNVSTLELGDSALYLCASSLMRENYEQYFGPGTRLTVT.

This clone was seen a handful of times. V usage is TRBV27 and J usage is TRBJ2-5; D not resolved. The DNA matches TRBJ2-7 better at its end, which makes the J call doubtful. Germline CDR1 MNHEY, CDR2 SMNVEV (reference sequence). The CDR3 extends over 14 amino acids. CDR3: CASSLAPESYEQYF. In DNA, the CDR3 is TGTGCCAGCAGTTTAGCGCCTGAGTCCTACGAGCAGTACTTC.

The rearrangement links TRBV7-2 to TRBJ2-7, with a weak D call TRBD2 (5 bases). CDR1 and CDR2 (germline): SGHTA, FQGNSA. V lost 6 bases, J lost 0 bases, and 12 bases lay in between. The CDR3 has 14 amino acids. CDR3 residues: CASSPDSNSYEQYF. The CDR3 coding sequence is TGTGCCAGCAGTCCGGACTCGAACTCCTACGAGCAGTACTTC.